This entry describes one TCR beta chain. What it recognizes is unknown. The data stem from a study of CD8+ T cells in alopecia areata. As for the study in general: The protocol delivered tofacitinib for 6 to 18 months, then withdrew it for 6 months.

Study-level results: The study also sequences resident alphabeta T cells of normal skin in scalp samples. Normal scalp had lower clonality than lesional scalp, with alopecia totalis/universalis lesions showing this most strongly.

RNA was extracted and reverse transcribed into cDNA as the sequencing template. TCRdb's table, derived via immunoSEQ multiplex PCR, lists solely in-frame clones and lacks some. The sample consists of around 50,000 clones, around 96% of them appearing once. After removal of 4 bases from V and 3 bases from J, the junction contained 5 bases not matched to a gene. CDR3 length: 14 residues. CDR1 SGHNT and CDR2 YYREEE come from the germline V gene (reference sequence). The sorting of PBMCs gave CD4+ and CD8+ T cells. This TCR was sampled from a human donor with alopecia areata. The sample here was CD8+ T cells sorted from blood, taken at week 0. The gene calls are TRBV5-4 and TRBJ2-7, with 9 bases that match TRBD1. Written as DNA, the CDR3 is TGTGCCAGCAGCCCGGGACAGGGTAACTACGAGCAGTACTTC. Its translation is CASSPGQGNYEQYF.